The clone carrying this TCR beta chain was seen ten or more times. Amplified regions were TCR beta CDR3 sequences from RNA transcripts. An initial round of RT-PCR targeting the TCR CDR3 relied on the HTBI primer set. TCRdb called the multiplex PCR reads again in MiXCR, with one record for every CDR3 protein. The sample carries around 350,000 distinct CDR3 sequences, approximately 15% recorded once. These data originate in a study of T cells in Graves' hyperthyroidism and ophthalmopathy. The CDR3 sequence is 16 residues long. V lost 10 bases, J lost 8 bases, and 26 bases lay in between. The rearrangement joins TRBV12-3 or TRBV12-4 to TRBJ1-4, with D tentatively TRBD1 (5 bases). This TCR was recovered from a woman younger than 30 with Graves' hyperthyroidism that later progressed to Graves' ophthalmopathy. Sequencing was performed on blood. In DNA, the CDR3 is TGTGCCACCTCACACAGCAGAAGGGGCTCGGGGGAAAAACTGTTTTTT. Protein: CATSHSRRGSGEKLFF.